A single sample gave rise to the 22 T cell receptor beta chains below, sequenced in a study of blood T cell repertoires in COVID-19. Profiling relied on immunoSEQ multiplex PCR, and the TCRdb table lists in-frame clones only, not all of them. The sample contains 60,000 or so clones, 65% to 85% of which appear only once. The sequenced material came from peripheral blood. The receptor source for this set is a man aged 25-45 years with COVID-19, enrolled during active disease.

This rearrangement joins TRBV7-3 to TRBJ2-1, with a tentative D call TRBD1 (5 bases). The CDR3 loop spans 15 amino acids. Germline V CDR1 and CDR2: SGHTA, FQGTGA. The V end lost 0 bases, the J end lost 10 bases, and 16 bases lay between the germline ends. CDR3 protein: CASSLTRLGASEQFF. CDR3 DNA sequence: TGTGCCAGCAGCTTAACACGGTTAGGGGCCTCGGAGCAGTTCTTC.

This sequence joins TRBV6-8 and TRBJ1-5; 7 bases align to TRBD1. The CDR3 loop spans 18 amino acids. The V segment lost 6 bases and the J segment 0 bases; nucleotides outside the gene matches: 14. Germline-derived CDR1 and CDR2 are MNHGY and SAAAGT. Here the CDR3 DNA reads TGTGCCAGCAGACTAAGGGGGCGCAGGGGCTATAGCAATCAGCCCCAGCATTTT. This encodes CASRLRGRRGYSNQPQHF.

This sequence joins TRBV5-6 and TRBJ2-1; 8 nucleotides line up with TRBD2. This CDR3 contains 15 residues. CDR1 and CDR2 (germline): SGHDT, YYEEEE. V gave up 0 bases and J gave up 8 bases; unmatched junction bases: 7. The CDR3 DNA follows: TGTGCCAGCAGCTTGGCGGAGCGGGAGAGTGATGAGCAGTTCTTC. Encoded protein: CASSLAERESDEQFF.

The chain recombines TRBV19 with TRBJ2-2; TRBD2 might be the D (5 bases). V was trimmed by 5 bases and J by 3 bases, leaving 10 bases between them. CDR3 size: 14 residues. CDR1 LNHDA and CDR2 SQIVND come from the germline V gene (reference sequence). CDR3 loop: CASSVGLHTGELFF. The CDR3 region has the DNA TGTGCCAGTAGTGTCGGACTGCACACCGGGGAGCTGTTTTTT.

CDR3 coding DNA: TGTGCCAGCAGTTTACCCGGGGGCTATGGCTACACCTTC. Protein sequence: CASSLPGGYGYTF. The J gene is TRBJ1-2, the V gene TRBV28; D is possibly TRBD1 (5 bases). The V end lost 2 bases, the J end lost 4 bases, and 8 bases lay between the germline ends. This CDR3 is built from 13 residues. CDR1 MDHEN and CDR2 SYDVKM come from the germline V gene.

The chain links TRBV19 to TRBJ1-1; TRBD1 matches 7 bases. This CDR3 region has 11 residues. The V gene's germline CDR1 is LNHDA and CDR2 SQIVND (reference sequence). After removal of 8 bases from V and 5 bases from J, the junction contained 2 bases not matched to a gene. This chain's CDR3 is CASRRGTEAFF. The CDR3 DNA follows: TGTGCCAGTCGCAGGGGGACTGAAGCTTTCTTT.

Regarding this clone: Mismatch with germline at one junction end may stem from a read error. The chain has TRBV11-2 and TRBJ1-1, with D possibly matching TRBD1 (5 bases). The CDR3 has 12 residues. Germline CDR1 SGHAT, CDR2 FQNNGV. The CDR3 here is CASSLDSSEAFF. Here the CDR3 DNA reads TGTGCCAGCAGCCTAGACAGTTCTGAAGCTTTCTTT.

This rearrangement joins TRBV28 to TRBJ1-3, with TRBD1 matching over 8 bases. The germline CDR1 and CDR2 sequences are MDHEN and SYDVKM. Losses at the gene ends were 5 bases for V and 1 base for J; bases not matched to a gene: 7. This CDR3 comprises 16 residues. The CDR3, as DNA: TGTGCCAGCAGTCTAAACCAGGGGGCTTCTGGAAACACCATATATTTT. Protein product: CASSLNQGASGNTIYF.

The chain has TRBV7-2 and TRBJ2-2, with 7 positions matching TRBD1. The CDR3 is 14 residues long. V shed 2 bases and J 7 bases; nucleotides not matched to a gene: 4. Per germline, CDR1 SGHTA and CDR2 FQGNSA. The CDR3 region has the DNA TGTGCCAGCAGCTTAAAGGGGGCGGGCGGGGAGCTGTTTTTT. This codes for CASSLKGAGGELFF.

A few counts support this clone. The genes are TRBV7-2 and TRBJ1-6, with a weak D call TRBD1 (6 bases). V dropped 1 base and J dropped 7 bases, with 11 bases sitting between them. Germline values: CDR1 SGHTA, CDR2 FQGNSA. This CDR3 is 15 amino acids long. The CDR3 loop reads CASSLESGVNSPLHF. The CDR3 DNA sequence: TGTGCCAGCAGCTTAGAGTCAGGGGTCAATTCACCCCTCCACTTT.

DNA for the CDR3: TGTGCCTGTTCGAATAGTGAACCAGGCGAGCAGTACTTC. This gives the protein CACSNSEPGEQYF. V is TRBV5-4 and J is TRBJ2-7, with D unresolved. CDR1 is SGHNT and CDR2 is YYREEE in the germline V gene (reference sequence). The CDR3 runs to 13 residues. Trimming took 10 bases from V and 6 from J, leaving 20 bases between them. Together with reference TRBV5-4 and TRBJ2-7, the CDR3 gives the full variable domain: ETGVTQSPTHLIKTRGQQVTLRCSSQSGHNTVSWYQQALGQGPQFIFQYYREEENGRGNFPPRFSGLQFPNYSSELNVNALELDDSALYLCACSNSEPGEQYFGPGTRLTVT.

This clone was seen a few times. This chain links TRBV10-2 with TRBJ2-1; 10 bases align to TRBD2. V shed 6 bases and J 0 bases; nucleotides not matched to a gene: 5. The germline CDR1 and CDR2 sequences are WSHSY and SAAADI. CDR3 length equals 16 residues. The CDR3 DNA reads as TGCGCCAGCAGGGGAACTAGCGGGACCTCCTACAATGAGCAGTTCTTC. Protein: CASRGTSGTSYNEQFF.

This clone was detected once. The CDR3 spells CASSQGNQPQHF. The CDR3 DNA follows: TGTGCCAGCTCTCAGGGGAATCAGCCCCAGCATTTT. This rearrangement joins TRBV6-5 to TRBJ1-5; D possibly corresponds to TRBD1 (6 bases). The CDR3 has 12 residues. The germline gives CDR1 MNHEY, CDR2 SVGAGI. V lost 8 bases and J lost 4, with 9 bases in between.

The chain couples TRBV7-3 to TRBJ1-5, with 7 bases aligning to TRBD1. Germline values: CDR1 SGHTA, CDR2 FQGTGA. This CDR3 region has 11 residues. The CDR3 DNA reads as TGTGTCACCAGGGGGGGACAGCCCCAGCATTTT. The encoded protein is CVTRGGQPQHF.

CDR3 bases: TGTGCCAGCAGCTACTCCGACAGCTATGGCTACACCTTC. Its translation: CASSYSDSYGYTF. The gene calls are TRBV7-9 and TRBJ1-2, with a possible D match to TRBD1 (5 bases). This CDR3 contains 13 residues. Per germline, CDR1 SEHNR and CDR2 FQNEAQ (reference sequence). V was pared by 4 bases and J by 4 bases, with 10 bases between.

In this sample, this clone is medium-sized (0.01 to 0.1%). The rearrangement joins TRBV6-5 to TRBJ1-6; possible D gene TRBD1, 5 bases. Germline loops: CDR1 MNHEY, CDR2 SVGAGI. Trimming removed 7 bases from V and 1 base from J, with 8 bases in between. This CDR3 contains 14 residues. CDR3 sequence: CASKQGSYNSPLHF. The CDR3 region has the DNA TGTGCCAGCAAGCAGGGTTCCTATAATTCACCCCTCCACTTT.

V is TRBV4-2 and J is TRBJ1-1, with 10 bases fitting TRBD1. The V segment lost 1 base and the J segment 5 bases; nucleotides outside the gene matches: 7. The CDR3 covers 16 residues. Germline values: CDR1 LGHNA, CDR2 YNFKEQ. The CDR3 sequence is CASSQGQDRGGTEAFF. Written as DNA, the CDR3 is TGTGCCAGCAGCCAAGGACAGGACAGGGGGGGGACTGAAGCTTTCTTT.

This sequence joins TRBV11-2 and TRBJ2-4; D might be TRBD2 (6 bases). The CDR3 runs 14 residues. Per germline, CDR1 SGHAT and CDR2 FQNNGV. With 4 bases removed from V and 5 bases from J, the gap between germline ends came to 12 bases. CDR3 nucleotide sequence: TGTGCCAGCAGCTCCCGGGACTGGCAAAACATTCAGTACTTC. Its protein is CASSSRDWQNIQYF.

This clone has just one count. The chain recombines TRBV9 with TRBJ2-2; 10 nucleotides agree with TRBD2. V gave up 4 bases and J gave up 0 bases; unmatched junction bases: 9. This CDR3 comprises 18 residues. The germline CDR1 and CDR2 sequences are SGDLS and YYNGEE. The CDR3 sequence: CASSNNMGLATNTGELFF. CDR3 in DNA: TGTGCCAGCAGCAACAATATGGGACTAGCGACGAACACCGGGGAGCTGTTTTTT.

The rearrangement uses TRBV19 and TRBJ2-5; 11 nucleotides match TRBD2. This CDR3 is 17 amino acids long. CDR1 and CDR2 from the germline V gene are LNHDA and SQIVND (reference sequence). Losses at the gene ends were 4 bases for V and 2 bases for J; bases not matched to a gene: 9. CDR3 sequence: CASSTTGRTSGQETQYF. The CDR3 DNA follows: TGTGCCAGTAGTACTACAGGTCGGACTAGCGGGCAAGAGACCCAGTACTTC. The full variable domain, in which reference TRBV19 and TRBJ2-5 provide the parts outside the CDR3, is DGGITQSPKYLFRKEGQNVTLSCEQNLNHDAMYWYRQDPGQGLRLIYYSQIVNDFQKGDIAEGYSVSREKKESFPLTVTSAQKNPTAFYLCASSTTGRTSGQETQYFGPGTRLLVL.

For the CDR3, the DNA is TGTGCCAGCAGTTTAAAGAAATTAGCGGGAGCGGCCGGGGAGCTGTTTTTT. It translates to CASSLKKLAGAAGELFF. The chain couples TRBV28 to TRBJ2-2; 9 bases agree with TRBD2. V lost 2 bases to trimming and J lost 6 bases; unmatched junction nucleotides: 10. Germline CDR1 is MDHEN and CDR2 is SYDVKM. The length of the CDR3 is 17 residues.

This clone was picked up one time. The chain links TRBV7-9 to TRBJ1-5; possibly TRBD1 for D (5 bases). This CDR3 comprises 13 residues. Trimming took 1 base from V and 7 from J, leaving 8 bases between them. Germline V CDR1 and CDR2: SEHNR, FQNEAQ (reference sequence). Here the CDR3 DNA reads TGTGCCAGCAGCTTAGGGTCAGGGCAGCCCCAGCATTTT. Translating it yields CASSLGSGQPQHF. Based on the CDR3 plus reference TRBV7-9 and TRBJ1-5, the full variable domain is DTGVSQNPRHKITKRGQNVTFRCDPISEHNRLYWYRQTLGQGPEFLTYFQNEAQLEKSRLLSDRFSAERPKGSFSTLEIQRTEQGDSAMYLCASSLGSGQPQHFGDGTRLSIL.